This passage covers 22 T cell receptor beta chains from one sample sequenced in a study of T cells in tuberculosis. TCRdb's table, derived via immunoSEQ multiplex PCR, lists solely in-frame clones and lacks some. The data show around 35,000 clones, over 85% seen once. What was sequenced was PBMCs. Receptors were obtained from a donor aged 10-29 years with latent tuberculosis or without tuberculosis infection.

This chain joins TRBV19 and TRBJ1-1; 8 bases map to TRBD1. Germline V CDR1 and CDR2: LNHDA, SQIVND (reference sequence). Trimming cost V 10 bases and J 5 bases; bases outside gene matches: 6. The CDR3 runs to 12 residues. The CDR3 sequence is CATVQGGTEAFF. CDR3 nucleotides: TGTGCCACCGTACAGGGGGGAACTGAAGCTTTCTTT.

The chain recombines TRBV25-1 with TRBJ1-2; 8 nucleotides match TRBD1. The CDR3 spans 17 residues. The V and J ends lost 0 bases and 2 bases, in that order; junction bases with no gene match: 8. The germline CDR1 and CDR2 sequences are MGHDK and SYGVNS. The CDR3 is CASSEYGQGASNYGYTF. CDR3 DNA: TGTGCCAGCAGTGAATACGGCCAGGGGGCAAGCAACTATGGCTACACCTTC.

The chain couples TRBV29-1 to TRBJ1-4; D is unclear. Trimming removed 7 bases at V and 1 base at J, with 7 bases between. This CDR3 is 12 amino acids long. Germline CDR1 SQVTM, CDR2 ANQGSEA. As DNA, the CDR3 is TGCAGCGCGGGGAAAACTAATGAAAAACTGTTTTTT. Translating it yields CSAGKTNEKLFF.

V usage is TRBV23-1 and J usage is TRBJ1-2, with TRBD1 as a possible D gene (5 bases). TRBV23-1 counts as an open reading frame of uncertain function. The CDR3 sequence is 15 residues long. The V end was cut by 3 bases, the J end by 4 bases, with 15 bases between. The CDR3 DNA reads as TGCGCCAGCAGTCACCCCGAAGACAGTCCCTATGGCTACACCTTC. Translating gives CASSHPEDSPYGYTF.

J is TRBJ1-3 and V is TRBV2, with D hard to call. CDR1 and CDR2 from the germline V gene are SNHLY and FYNNEI. The CDR3 sequence is 15 residues long. Trimming pared 6 bases from V and 8 bases from J, leaving 20 bases between. The CDR3 sequence: CASRFIPGSGDTIYF. DNA for the CDR3: TGTGCCAGCAGATTTATCCCGGGGAGTGGGGACACCATATATTTT.

The chain links TRBV7-3 to TRBJ2-2; D not resolved. CDR3 size: 15 residues. The germline CDR1 and CDR2 sequences are SGHTA and FQGTGA. Deletions cut 0 bases from V and 5 bases from J, with 10 bases between. The CDR3 DNA is TGTGCCAGCAGCTTAACGTTCAGTAAAACCGGGGAGCTGTTTTTT. Its protein is CASSLTFSKTGELFF.

V and J are TRBV6-6 and TRBJ1-2; 8 bases are shared with TRBD1. Germline CDR1 and CDR2: MNHNY and SVGAGI (reference sequence). The CDR3 runs to 15 residues. The J segment lost 5 bases and the V segment lost 5 bases, leaving 10 bases of the junction unmatched. The CDR3 sequence: CASSMTGAAGYGYTF. Written as DNA, the CDR3 is TGTGCCAGCAGTATGACAGGGGCAGCGGGTTATGGCTACACCTTC.

The V gene is TRBV5-4, the J gene TRBJ2-3; a weak D match, TRBD1 (6 bases). The CDR3 is 16 residues long. Trimming took 4 bases from V and 0 from J, leaving 15 bases between them. Germline V lookup: CDR1 SGHNT, CDR2 YYREEE (reference sequence). The CDR3 protein is CASSGSRTVSTDTQYF. The CDR3 bases are TGTGCCAGCAGCGGGAGCCGGACAGTTAGCACAGATACGCAGTATTTT.

The chain couples TRBV14 to TRBJ1-4; D is perhaps TRBD1 (5 bases). V lost 4 bases, J lost 7 bases, and 16 bases lay in between. Germline assignment: CDR1 SGHDN and CDR2 FVKESK. The CDR3 is 15 amino acids. DNA for the CDR3: TGTGCCAGCAGCCGATGGGGCCTAGGCGGTGAAAAACTGTTTTTT. Translated, it gives CASSRWGLGGEKLFF.

This chain uses TRBV18 with TRBJ1-6; D gene ambiguous. Trimming cost V 6 bases and J 7 bases, with 10 bases left between them. CDR3 length: 13 residues. CDR1 KGHSH and CDR2 LQKENI come from the germline V gene. This chain's CDR3 is CASSRKENSPLHF. In DNA form, the CDR3 reads TGTGCCAGCTCGCGAAAGGAGAATTCACCCCTCCACTTT.

The chain carries TRBV25-1 and TRBJ2-7; no definite D call. Deletions cut 4 bases from V and 3 bases from J, with 4 bases between. This CDR3 comprises 11 residues. Germline V CDR1 and CDR2: MGHDK, SYGVNS. CDR3 nucleotide sequence: TGTGCCAGCAGTGTCAGCTACGAGCAGTACTTC. This translates into CASSVSYEQYF.

The rearrangement uses TRBV6-5 and TRBJ2-1; TRBD2 agrees at 7 bases. Unmatched junction bases numbered 20, after V lost 6 bases and J lost 15 bases. This CDR3 spans 15 amino acids. The V gene's germline CDR1 is MNHEY and CDR2 SVGAGI. As DNA, the CDR3 is TGTGCCAGCAGAAGAACCACCGGGACTACAAATTTGGTGTTCTTC. Protein sequence: CASRRTTGTTNLVFF.

This chain links TRBV11-3 with TRBJ1-1, with D perhaps matching TRBD1 (5 bases). There are 14 residues in the CDR3. V was clipped by 6 bases and J by 1 base, with 12 bases between them. CDR1 and CDR2 from the germline V gene are SGHNT and YENEEA. The CDR3 DNA sequence: TGTGCCAGCAGTCCGACAGATCCGAACACTGAAGCTTTCTTT. Encoded protein: CASSPTDPNTEAFF.

The chain combines TRBV30 with TRBJ1-2; 8 bases match TRBD1. Germline lookup yields CDR1 GTSNPN and CDR2 SVGIG (reference sequence). The CDR3 contains 15 residues. Trimming took 1 base from V and 0 from J; bases not matched to a gene: 4. CDR3 sequence reads: CAWSGGQVTNYGYTF. The CDR3 nucleotides read TGTGCCTGGAGTGGGGGACAGGTGACTAACTATGGCTACACCTTC.

The chain is built from TRBV21-1 and TRBJ2-5; the table calls TRBD2, which could not be checked here. TRBV21-1 is shown as a pseudogene. There are 10 residues in the CDR3. CDR3 sequence: CASYEETQYF. CDR3 in DNA: TGTGCCAGCTATGAAGAGACCCAGTACTTC.

The gene calls are TRBV7-2 and TRBJ2-7; TRBD2 is a possible D gene (5 bases). V shed 5 bases and J shed 4 bases, with 9 bases lying between them. The CDR3 totals 12 residues. CDR1 and CDR2 (germline): SGHTA, FQGNSA. CDR3 residues: CASSVSGYEQYF. CDR3 bases: TGTGCCAGCAGCGTCTCGGGATACGAGCAGTACTTC.

This clone was observed a single time. V gene TRBV2 combines with J gene TRBJ1-1; D remains ambiguous. Deletions cut 4 bases from V and 0 bases from J, with 9 bases between. CDR3 length equals 14 residues. Germline V gene data show CDR1 as SNHLY and CDR2 as FYNNEI. The CDR3 is CASSVYSMNTEAFF. DNA for the CDR3: TGTGCCAGCAGTGTTTACAGCATGAACACTGAAGCTTTCTTT.

The rearrangement links TRBV4-1 to TRBJ2-1, with 12 bases lining up with TRBD2. Germline lookup yields CDR1 MGHRA and CDR2 YSYEKL. The CDR3 has 16 amino acids. The trim removed 0 bases at V and 8 bases at J, leaving 5 bases unmatched. CDR3 in DNA: TGCGCCAGCAGCCAAGAGCCTAGCGGGGGGGCGGATGAGCAGTTCTTC. Translating it yields CASSQEPSGGADEQFF.

This clone was seen more than once but under ten times. The V gene is TRBV19, the J gene TRBJ1-2; no reliable D call. CDR3 size: 11 residues. Between the trimmed V and J ends, which lost 7 bases and 3 bases, there was a span of 6 bases. CDR1 is LNHDA and CDR2 is SQIVND in the germline V gene (reference sequence). CDR3 residues: CASTYDYGYTF. In nucleotides, the CDR3 is TGTGCCAGTACCTATGACTATGGCTACACCTTC.

The J gene is TRBJ1-5, the V gene TRBV19, with TRBD1 identical over 10 bases. CDR1 and CDR2 from the germline V gene are LNHDA and SQIVND (reference sequence). The CDR3 runs 14 residues. With 4 bases clipped from V and 11 bases from J, the junction kept 8 bases outside the gene matches. CDR3 nucleotides: TGTGCCAGTAGTAAGACAGGGGGCCATGAAGCCCAGCATTTT. This gives the protein CASSKTGGHEAQHF.

The sample holds one count of this clone. The junction differs from germline at one of its ends, possibly a read error. Other DNA sequences in this sample translate to the same CDR3. This chain links TRBV9 with TRBJ2-7; D assignment may be TRBD1 or TRBD2 (5 bases each). Germline CDR1 is SGDLS and CDR2 is YYNGEE. The CDR3 totals 16 residues. The CDR3 DNA sequence: TGTGCCAGTAGCGCAACAGGAGCCCCTCCTACCTACGAGCAGTACTTC. Translation gives CASSATGAPPTYEQYF.

This chain connects TRBV7-9 to TRBJ1-6, with D perhaps matching TRBD1 (6 bases). The CDR3 is 15 residues long. The V end was cut by 1 base, the J end by 9 bases, with 13 bases between. Per germline, CDR1 SEHNR and CDR2 FQNEAQ (reference sequence). CDR3 nucleotide sequence: TGTGCCAGCAGCTTAGAGCGGGGGGCGGTTTCACCCCTCCACTTT. This sequence encodes CASSLERGAVSPLHF.